Each of the 9 T cell receptor beta chains below was sequenced from the same sample in a study of blood T cell repertoires in COVID-19. The repertoire was sequenced with immunoSEQ multiplex PCR; TCRdb's copy has only in-frame clones and lacks some. The sample lists some 130,000 clones, more than 85% seen once, with more than 3.5% in the top ten. What was sequenced was peripheral blood. All receptors derive from a man between 60 and 75 years old with COVID-19, enrolled during active disease.

In DNA, the CDR3 is TGTGCCTGGCTTGCCCGGTTCACTAACTATGGCTACACCTTC. It specifies CAWLARFTNYGYTF. This chain joins TRBV30 and TRBJ1-2, with D unresolved. The CDR3 loop spans 14 amino acids. The germline V and J ends were trimmed by 5 bases and 0 bases, with 13 bases remaining between them. Germline lookup yields CDR1 GTSNPN and CDR2 SVGIG (reference sequence). Together with reference TRBV30 and TRBJ1-2, the CDR3 gives the full variable domain: SQTIHQWPATLVQPVGSPLSLECTVEGTSNPNLYWYRQAAGRGLQLLFYSVGIGQISSEVPQNLSASRPQDRQFILSSKKLLLSDSGFYLCAWLARFTNYGYTFGSGTRLTVV.

The rearrangement links TRBV12-3 or TRBV12-4 to TRBJ1-4; D is perhaps TRBD1 (6 bases). The CDR3 covers 12 residues. Trimming removed 5 bases from V and 8 bases from J, with 9 bases in between. The CDR3 loop is CASSRGQEKLFF. The CDR3 DNA sequence: TGTGCCAGCAGTCGCGGACAGGAAAAACTGTTTTTT.

The V gene is TRBV9, the J gene TRBJ2-3; TRBD1 might be the D (5 bases). The germline V gene encodes CDR1 SGDLS and CDR2 YYNGEE. V was clipped by 0 bases and J by 3 bases, with 14 bases between them. The CDR3 length is 16 residues. In DNA form, the CDR3 reads TGTGCCAGCAGCGTAGAGCTGGGGCTGGGGACAGATACGCAGTATTTT. Translating gives CASSVELGLGTDTQYF.

This chain uses TRBV5-4 with TRBJ2-5, with 7 nucleotides matching TRBD1. V was pared by 4 bases and J by 3 bases, with 9 bases of the junction left unmatched. Germline V gives CDR1 SGHNT, CDR2 YYREEE (reference sequence). This CDR3 contains 15 residues. The CDR3 region has the DNA TGTGCCAGCAGCGGGACCGGGACAGAAAAAGAGACCCAGTACTTC. The encoded protein is CASSGTGTEKETQYF.

This clone was detected only once. The rearrangement links TRBV19 to TRBJ1-6; D uncertain. The CDR3 spans 13 residues. Trimming shortened V by 6 bases and J by 8 bases, and 11 bases separated the two germline ends. CDR1 and CDR2 (germline): LNHDA, SQIVND (reference sequence). The CDR3 nucleotides are TGTGCCAGTAGGGGCTCCAATGATTCACCCCTCCACTTT. Its protein product is CASRGSNDSPLHF.

This clone was picked up one time. The chain has TRBV7-8 and TRBJ2-7; D is uncertain. From germline, CDR1 is SGHVS and CDR2 FQNEAQ. V gave up 3 bases and J gave up 2 bases, with 5 bases separating them. The CDR3 covers 12 residues. The CDR3 here is CASSFLTYEQYF. In DNA, the CDR3 is TGTGCCAGCAGCTTCCTAACCTACGAGCAGTACTTC.

This clone was observed a few times. The chain joins TRBV7-6 to TRBJ1-5, with 7 bases that match TRBD1. CDR3 length: 14 residues. Losses at the gene ends were 5 bases for V and 6 bases for J; bases not matched to a gene: 7. Germline loops: CDR1 SGHVS, CDR2 FNYEAQ. CDR3 in DNA: TGTGCCAGCAGCCTAATTTCAGGGGGTCAGCCCCAGCATTTT. As protein: CASSLISGGQPQHF.

V is TRBV30 and J is TRBJ2-3, with D possibly matching TRBD2 (5 bases). This CDR3 has 14 amino acids. CDR1 and CDR2 (germline): GTSNPN, SVGIG (reference sequence). Between the trimmed V and J ends, which lost 3 bases and 6 bases, there was a span of 16 bases. This CDR3 is CAWRTRRGFDTQYF. In DNA form, the CDR3 reads TGTGCCTGGAGGACTCGCCGGGGATTTGATACGCAGTATTTT.

The chain carries TRBV18 and TRBJ2-3; 7 nucleotides align to TRBD2. With V trimmed by 3 bases and J by 2 bases, 8 bases remained unmatched. Per germline, CDR1 KGHSH and CDR2 LQKENI. The CDR3 sequence is 16 residues long. CDR3 amino acids: CASSPMTRGTTDTQYF. CDR3 DNA sequence: TGTGCCAGCTCACCCATGACGCGGGGGACCACAGATACGCAGTATTTT.